A single sample is the source of the 12 T cell receptor beta chains below, sequenced in a study of siplizumab effects on memory and regulatory T cells. Clones were read by immunoSEQ multiplex PCR, and TCRdb kept only the in-frame ones, dropping some. The sample holds roughly 56,000 clones, approximately 95% seen once. Sequences were obtained from CD8+ T cells sorted from blood. These receptors all stem from a human donor in good health.

The V call is TRBV7-9, the J call TRBJ2-1, with 8 nucleotides matching TRBD2. Germline V gene sequence: CDR1 SEHNR, CDR2 FQNEAQ (reference sequence). This CDR3 region has 17 residues. The V segment lost 4 bases and the J segment 2 bases; nucleotides outside the gene matches: 10. The CDR3 spells CASSSLWSGSPYNEQFF. The CDR3 nucleotides are TGTGCCAGCAGCTCCCTCTGGAGCGGGAGCCCCTACAATGAGCAGTTCTTC. The full variable domain, rest sourced from reference TRBV7-9 and TRBJ2-1, is DTGVSQNPRHKITKRGQNVTFRCDPISEHNRLYWYRQTLGQGPEFLTYFQNEAQLEKSRLLSDRFSAERPKGSFSTLEIQRTEQGDSAMYLCASSSLWSGSPYNEQFFGPGTRLTVL.

The V gene is TRBV2, the J gene TRBJ2-7; 14 bases match TRBD2. CDR1 is SNHLY, CDR2 FYNNEI, per germline. There are 15 residues in the CDR3. The V and J ends lost 6 bases and 5 bases, in that order; junction bases with no gene match: 6. The chain's CDR3 is CASRETSGRAHEQYF. CDR3 coding DNA: TGTGCCAGCAGGGAGACTAGCGGGAGGGCCCACGAGCAGTACTTC.

V usage is TRBV4-3 and J usage is TRBJ2-2, with D uncertain. Germline V gene sequence: CDR1 LGHNA, CDR2 YSLEER. The CDR3 sequence is 15 residues long. The V gene lost 0 bases and the J gene lost 6 bases, with 11 bases spanning the gap. CDR3 nucleotide sequence: TGCGCCAGCAGCCAAGATTCGGGTGGATCCGGGGAGCTGTTTTTT. This encodes CASSQDSGGSGELFF.

For the CDR3, the DNA is TGCGCCAGCAGCGCTGACCATCTTCCCGGGACAGGGGGCAGTGAGCAGTACTTC. Translation: CASSADHLPGTGGSEQYF. This chain uses TRBV5-1 with TRBJ2-7, with 12 bases matching TRBD1. Trimming at V came to 4 bases and at J to 7 bases, leaving 18 bases not matched to a gene. Germline V gene lookup returns CDR1 SGHRS and CDR2 YFSETQ. This CDR3 has 18 amino acids.

The V gene is TRBV7-6, the J gene TRBJ2-5; 9 nucleotides match TRBD1. The CDR3 sequence is 15 residues long. Germline CDR1 is SGHVS and CDR2 is FNYEAQ. The ends lost 5 bases at V and 4 bases at J; junction bases unmatched: 8. The CDR3 sequence: CASSAGTGKGETQYF. In nucleotides, the CDR3 is TGTGCCAGCAGCGCCGGGACAGGGAAGGGAGAGACCCAGTACTTC.

This clone was observed a single time. The V call is TRBV19, the J call TRBJ1-4; D not resolved. The CDR3 contains 13 residues. Trimming left V 4 bases short and J 4 bases short, with 7 bases between. The germline CDR1 and CDR2 sequences are LNHDA and SQIVND (reference sequence). The CDR3 region has the DNA TGTGCCAGTAGTACAGGCTATAATGAAAAACTGTTTTTT. It translates to CASSTGYNEKLFF.

The chain links TRBV30 to TRBJ2-1; D tentatively fits TRBD1 or TRBD2 (5 bases each). V was shortened by 5 bases and J by 4 bases, with 6 bases between the two germline ends. This CDR3 comprises 11 residues. Germline CDR1 and CDR2: GTSNPN and SVGIG (reference sequence). The DNA for the CDR3 is TGTGCCTGGGAGGGGTACAATGAGCAGTTCTTC. Protein: CAWEGYNEQFF.

This clone was observed a few times. The chain employs TRBV5-6 and TRBJ1-2, with D perhaps TRBD1 (6 bases). Trimming stripped 4 bases from V and 4 bases from J, with 14 bases between. The CDR3 sequence is 14 residues long. Germline lookup yields CDR1 SGHDT and CDR2 YYEEEE. CDR3: CASSTTGLSYGYTF. As DNA, the CDR3 is TGTGCCAGCAGCACGACAGGTCTCAGCTATGGCTACACCTTC.

The J gene is TRBJ2-2, the V gene TRBV6-5; 7 bases match TRBD2. The CDR3 length is 15 residues. V was pared by 6 bases and J by 1 base, with 5 bases of the junction left unmatched. In germline, CDR1 is MNHEY, CDR2 SVGAGI. The CDR3 nucleotides are TGTGCCAGCAGCCCACTAGCGTTGAACACCGGGGAGCTGTTTTTT. This codes for CASSPLALNTGELFF.

This clone was observed a single time. The V call is TRBV6-6, the J call TRBJ1-1; D unresolved. Germline V gene lookup returns CDR1 MNHNY and CDR2 SVGAGI (reference sequence). The V end lost 2 bases, the J end lost 1 base, and 5 bases lay between the germline ends. The CDR3 sequence is 13 residues long. CDR3 in DNA: TGTGCCAGCAGTTACAACGAGAACACTGAAGCTTTCTTT. Residues: CASSYNENTEAFF.

The genes are TRBV7-8 and TRBJ1-3; D may be TRBD1 (5 bases). Looked up from germline, CDR1 is SGHVS and CDR2 is FQNEAQ. The ends were cut back, 2 bases at V and 0 bases at J, with 11 bases in the middle. The CDR3 totals 16 residues. The CDR3 here is CASSLPPGNSGNTIYF. The CDR3 coding sequence is TGTGCCAGCAGCTTACCTCCAGGGAACTCTGGAAACACCATATATTTT.

The chain joins TRBV4-1 to TRBJ2-3; D uncertain. Germline V lookup: CDR1 MGHRA, CDR2 YSYEKL. This CDR3 has 14 residues. The germline V and J ends were trimmed by 4 bases and 6 bases, with 14 bases remaining between them. CDR3 DNA sequence: TGCGCCAGCAGCCCTGATTCAAGGGTCGATACGCAGTATTTT. Translating it yields CASSPDSRVDTQYF.